What follows is one T cell receptor (beta chain) and its context. This clone has just one count. Its antigen remains undetermined. No clone much larger than this one lies a single base away; base qualities are absent. TCR beta libraries were generated from genomic DNA with the immunoSEQ kit, following the manufacturer's recommendations. To prepare libraries, a first multiplex PCR with proprietary primers was run, followed by a second PCR that added unique barcodes, and a bead cleanup was done after each round. A positive control reaction and a negative control reaction, both provided in the kit, were run with every batch of samples. The final libraries were assessed on an Agilent 4200 TapeStation D1000 ScreenTape, pooled by volume, and quantified by qPCR. Sequencing ran on an Illumina NextSeq500 with a MidOutput 150-cycle cartridge, using 156 Read1 and 15 Index1 cycles with kit custom primers. The pooled library was loaded at approximately 1 pM, with a roughly 19% PhiX control spiked in. The study's own analysis went as follows. Vendor-processed data were analyzed in R, and a clonotype was defined as all T cells sharing the same CDR3 nucleotide sequence. In the clone abundance analyses, frequencies in each sample were normalized to that sample's 10,000 most abundant clones. Before analysis, public T cell clones were removed, and these numbered fewer than six per sample on average. A difference in abundance of at least 32-fold between compartments was used to define tumor-enriched and baseline blood-enriched clonotypes. Clonotypes expanded or contracted between blood time points were identified with a beta-binomial differential abundance model. Tumor-blood repertoire similarity was measured with the Baroni-Urbani and Buser coefficient, and groups were compared using two-tailed Wilcoxon tests in R. TCRdb took over this immuneACCESS table, retaining in-frame rearrangements with V and J assigned. Such tables are incomplete; in checked studies, under half of the missing clones stem from an unresolved V gene, and the remainder is unexplained. V and J calls and clone size are copied from that table; D and trimming were computed from the DNA. For this sample the table gives 150,000 or so clones, of which 88% were detected only once. The ten most abundant clones make up about 4.3% of the sample.

These data are taken from a study of radiation and T cells in renal cell carcinoma (dated by TCRdb to 2018 to 2021). A note on the overall study: The samples were obtained from a clinical trial, where primary renal cell carcinomas were treated with 15 Gy stereotactic body radiation therapy and then removed by nephrectomy 4 weeks afterward. In total, roughly 52 samples, comprising 25 or so tumors and roughly 27 peripheral blood samples, were subjected to TCR beta sequencing. Across all 55 or so samples, more than 4,000,000 unique CDR3 nucleotide sequences, encoding 2,658,974 unique CDR3 amino acid sequences, were identified.

The V and J ends are trimmed by 3 bases and 6 bases, leaving 13 bases between them. The CDR3 sequence holds 14 residues, the cysteine and phenylalanine included. Solely the CDR3 DNA is kept, with 42 bases framed from the first base. From a lookup of the germline V gene (reference sequence), CDR1 and CDR2 are SGHNT and YYREEE. Explained via the paper, the time point label denotes: baseline pretreatment blood. Reading the label with the study, this specimen's treatment or condition is: 15 Gy SBRT to primary tumor, nephrectomy 4 weeks later. To follow tumor-enriched clonotypes, serial peripheral blood was collected from radiation-treated patients at baseline and at 2 weeks and 4 weeks after SBRT. Every patient's renal cell carcinoma showed clear cell pathology. The QIAamp DNA Blood Mini Kit (Qiagen) was used to prepare genomic DNA for TCR sequencing. The analyses included only samples that passed all quality control checks.

On the study overall, not on this receptor specifically: Effects of radiation dose or scheduling on the TCR repertoire could not be addressed with the single-armed trial design. Because pretreatment tumor biopsies were not available, the baseline intratumoral presence of clonotypes could not be determined. In blood, the top tumor clonotypes increased between baseline and 2 weeks post-radiation and then shrank by 4 weeks, which suggests that tumor-resident clones expanded only transiently. Changes in the blood repertoire were not tracked past 4 weeks after treatment.

The chain joins TRBV5-4 to TRBJ2-1; confidence is insufficient to name the D gene. The sequences come from blood, collected from a patient whose treatment included radiotherapy and nephrectomy. The source is a woman between 65 and 79 years old with renal cell carcinoma. In nucleotides, the sequence is TGTGCCAGCAGCTCCTACAGTGGGCGCAATGAGCAGTTCTTC. The encoded protein is CASSSYSGRNEQFF.